The next 27 T cell receptor beta chains were all read from a single sample in a study of T cells after posttransplantation cyclophosphamide. TCRdb keeps only in-frame clones here, not all; method: immunoSEQ multiplex PCR. This table has some 500 clones, 85% to 90% appearing once. Busulfan-fludarabine conditioning, marrow transplant, and cyclophosphamide on days +3 and +4 were administered. The sample in question was CD4+ T cells sorted from blood, obtained after allogeneic stem cell transplant with posttransplant cyclophosphamide. The source of these receptors is a female patient aged 45-60 years who received an allogeneic stem cell transplant from a related donor, was CMV-positive, and had no GVHD. Some T cells may be supplied by the graft donor.

In regard to this clone: Relative to the germline gene, one junction end is altered; a read error may explain this. The rearrangement uses TRBV6-1 and TRBJ2-2; TRBD1 aligns across 7 bases. The germline V gene has CDR1 MNHNS and CDR2 SASEGT. CDR3 length: 17 amino acids. Here the CDR3 DNA reads TGTGCCAGCAGTGATTTAGCCGTGACAGGGCGCACCGGGGAGCCGTTTTTT. This translates into CASSDLAVTGRTGEPFF.

The rearrangement uses TRBV7-2 and TRBJ1-1; D call uncertain. CDR1 SGHTA and CDR2 FQGNSA come from the germline V gene. The CDR3 contains 14 residues. Trimming cost V 2 bases and J 4 bases, with 11 bases left between them. CDR3 sequence reads: CASSLWGRGTEAFF. CDR3 nucleotide sequence: TGTGCCAGCAGCTTATGGGGTCGGGGCACTGAAGCTTTCTTT.

This chain uses TRBV6-1 with TRBJ2-3; possibly TRBD1 for D (5 bases). V gave up 5 bases and J gave up 5 bases, with 8 bases separating them. The germline V gene has CDR1 MNHNS and CDR2 SASEGT. The CDR3 is made up of 12 amino acids. CDR3 residues: CASSWGEDTQYF. The CDR3 DNA follows: TGTGCCAGCAGTTGGGGCGAAGATACGCAGTATTTT.

This chain's CDR3 is CSVCRAGGNTIYF. CDR3 nucleotide sequence: TGCAGCGTTTGCAGGGCGGGGGGAAACACCATATATTTT. This chain connects TRBV29-1 to TRBJ1-3; D possibly corresponds to TRBD1 (5 bases). The CDR3 contains 13 residues. The germline V gene has CDR1 SQVTM and CDR2 ANQGSEA. The V gene lost 5 bases and the J gene lost 4 bases, with 12 bases spanning the gap.

V usage is TRBV2 and J usage is TRBJ1-6; D remains unclear. CDR1 is SNHLY and CDR2 is FYNNEI in the germline V gene. Trimming took off 6 bases at V and 8 bases at J, with 11 bases between the two ends. This CDR3 has 13 amino acids. CDR3 coding DNA: TGTGCCAGCAGGAAGGAGGGAGATTCACCCCTCCACTTT. It specifies CASRKEGDSPLHF.

V gene TRBV4-1 combines with J gene TRBJ2-1; unclear D gene. Germline loops: CDR1 MGHRA, CDR2 YSYEKL. The V end lost 0 bases, the J end lost 12 bases, and 6 bases lay between the germline ends. This CDR3 comprises 11 residues. CDR3 residues: CASSQDRVQFF. In DNA form, the CDR3 reads TGCGCCAGCAGCCAAGATAGAGTGCAGTTCTTC.

This clone was picked up one time. The gene calls are TRBV5-1 and TRBJ2-3; a possible D gene is TRBD1 (5 bases). The CDR3 extends over 13 amino acids. Germline V CDR1 and CDR2: SGHRS, YFSETQ. V dropped 5 bases and J dropped 0 bases, with 7 bases sitting between them. CDR3 nucleotides: TGCGCCAGCAGGGGGCTGAGCACAGATACGCAGTATTTT. Translating gives CASRGLSTDTQYF.

This clone has only one observation. This sequence joins TRBV5-1 and TRBJ1-4, with 7 bases lining up with TRBD1. Germline V gene sequence: CDR1 SGHRS, CDR2 YFSETQ. J was trimmed by 3 bases and V by 4 bases; bases with no gene match: 6. The CDR3 covers 15 residues. The CDR3 sequence is CASSPTGTANEKLFF. CDR3 bases: TGCGCCAGCAGCCCAACCGGGACAGCTAATGAAAAACTGTTTTTT.

The chain is built from TRBV6-6 and TRBJ1-2, with unresolved D. Deletions cut 6 bases from V and 4 bases from J, with 6 bases between. The CDR3 totals 11 residues. Germline loops: CDR1 MNHNY, CDR2 SVGAGI (reference sequence). For the CDR3, the DNA is TGTGCCAGCAGCCCGCGCTATGGCTACACCTTC. Translating it yields CASSPRYGYTF.

The gene calls are TRBV12-5 and TRBJ2-3; D may be TRBD2 (6 bases). In germline, CDR1 is LGHNT, CDR2 FRNRAP. The CDR3 totals 12 residues. Trimming removed 6 bases at V and 6 bases at J, with 10 bases between. CDR3 sequence: CASGPGVDTQYF. Written as DNA, the CDR3 is TGTGCTAGTGGGCCGGGGGTGGATACGCAGTATTTT.

This clone was picked up one time. The chain couples TRBV20-1 to TRBJ2-7; D is unclear. Germline assignment: CDR1 DFQATT and CDR2 SNEGSKA (reference sequence). The CDR3 runs to 11 residues. Trimming shortened V by 6 bases and J by 4 bases, and 10 bases separated the two germline ends. CDR3 sequence: CSAKREYEQYF. The CDR3 DNA reads TGCAGTGCCAAGAGAGAATACGAGCAGTACTTC.

This clone has more than one count but fewer than ten. The chain couples TRBV2 to TRBJ1-2; 7 nucleotides agree with TRBD1. After removal of 6 bases from V and 2 bases from J, the junction contained 3 bases not matched to a gene. Germline V gene data show CDR1 as SNHLY and CDR2 as FYNNEI. There are 13 residues in the CDR3. CDR3 residues: CASSATGNYGYTF. The CDR3 DNA sequence: TGTGCCAGCAGCGCGACAGGGAACTATGGCTACACCTTC.

This chain connects TRBV6-1 to TRBJ2-7; weak D call: TRBD2 (5 bases). The CDR3 covers 12 residues. CDR1 and CDR2 (germline): MNHNS, SASEGT. Deletions cut 10 bases from V and 4 bases from J, with 14 bases between. In DNA form, the CDR3 reads TGTGCCACCCGGGGTAGCGCGTACGAGCAGTACTTC. It specifies CATRGSAYEQYF.

The chain carries TRBV6-6 and TRBJ1-1, with no clear D. The CDR3 consists of 10 residues. V lost 5 bases, J lost 11 bases, and 9 bases lay in between. In germline, CDR1 is MNHNY, CDR2 SVGAGI (reference sequence). Here the CDR3 DNA reads TGTGCCAGCAGTCGGTCGTACGCTTTCTTT. Protein product: CASSRSYAFF.

The genes are TRBV15 and TRBJ2-5; maybe TRBD1 (5 bases). Deletions cut 0 bases from V and 3 bases from J, with 8 bases between. Germline CDR1 reads LNHNV; CDR2 reads YYDKDF (reference sequence). The CDR3 loop spans 14 amino acids. CDR3: CATSRDMTEETQYF. CDR3 coding DNA: TGTGCCACCAGCAGAGATATGACAGAAGAGACCCAGTACTTC.

V is TRBV27 and J is TRBJ2-7, with D unresolved. This CDR3 is built from 16 residues. CDR1 MNHEY and CDR2 SMNVEV come from the germline V gene (reference sequence). V lost 0 bases to trimming and J lost 3 bases, with 15 bases between them. CDR3 nucleotide sequence: TGTGCCAGCAGTTTATCGTTGAGACATCCCATCTACGAGCAGTACTTC. Protein product: CASSLSLRHPIYEQYF.

The rearrangement joins TRBV5-1 to TRBJ2-2, with D possibly being TRBD2 (5 bases). The CDR3 covers 14 residues. Germline V gives CDR1 SGHRS, CDR2 YFSETQ. V was clipped by 1 base and J by 3 bases, with 7 bases between them. The CDR3 nucleotides are TGCGCCAGCAGCTTGATGGGAGACACCGGGGAGCTGTTTTTT. Translation gives CASSLMGDTGELFF.

This sequence joins TRBV5-6 and TRBJ1-2, with 7 bases matching TRBD1. Trimming took 2 bases from V and 0 from J; bases not matched to a gene: 7. The CDR3 loop spans 16 amino acids. Germline V gene lookup returns CDR1 SGHDT and CDR2 YYEEEE. The CDR3 is CASSFSEGGSNYGYTF. In DNA form, the CDR3 reads TGTGCCAGCAGCTTCTCGGAAGGGGGCTCTAACTATGGCTACACCTTC.

The CDR3 loop reads CASSVVTSGRPTATDTQYF. The CDR3, as DNA: TGTGCCAGCAGCGTAGTCACTAGCGGGAGACCCACTGCCACAGATACGCAGTATTTT. J is TRBJ2-3 and V is TRBV9, with 11 bases aligning to TRBD2. Losses at the gene ends were 0 bases for V and 2 bases for J; bases not matched to a gene: 11. Germline V gene lookup returns CDR1 SGDLS and CDR2 YYNGEE. This CDR3 has 19 amino acids.

The V call is TRBV9, the J call TRBJ2-1, with 10 bases lining up with TRBD2. Germline CDR1 and CDR2: SGDLS and YYNGEE. J gave up 7 bases and V 2 bases, and 9 bases lay outside the gene matches. There are 16 residues in the CDR3. The CDR3 DNA follows: TGTGCCAGCAGCGTGGCCGGGACTAGCGCGAGGAATGAGCAGTTCTTC. Translated: CASSVAGTSARNEQFF.

J is TRBJ1-6 and V is TRBV27, with unresolved D. The V and J ends lost 7 bases and 3 bases respectively, with 10 bases between them. This CDR3 has 14 amino acids. Germline CDR1 and CDR2: MNHEY and SMNVEV (reference sequence). CDR3 region: CASTPSIYNSPLHF. Written as DNA, the CDR3 is TGTGCCAGCACCCCCAGTATCTATAATTCACCCCTCCACTTT.

The genes are TRBV10-1 and TRBJ2-1; TRBD2 agrees at 10 bases. Trimming at V came to 0 bases and at J to 14 bases, leaving 4 bases not matched to a gene. This CDR3 is built from 13 residues. Germline loops: CDR1 WNHNN, CDR2 SYGVQD (reference sequence). CDR3 bases: TGCGCCAGCAGTGAGTCCGCTAGCGGGAGCGAGTTCTTC. Translation gives CASSESASGSEFF.

CDR3: CASSITGQGENEQYF. CDR3 nucleotide sequence: TGTGCCAGTAGTATAACAGGGCAGGGGGAGAACGAGCAGTACTTC. The chain links TRBV19 to TRBJ2-5, with 7 bases lining up with TRBD1. The DNA end favors TRBJ2-7, so the J call may be wrong. Germline loops: CDR1 LNHDA, CDR2 SQIVND (reference sequence). The CDR3 has 15 amino acids.

Comment on this clone: In the same sample, other DNA sequences code for this CDR3. V is TRBV7-9 and J is TRBJ1-6; D is ambiguous. Germline V gene data show CDR1 as SEHNR and CDR2 as FQNEAQ (reference sequence). The CDR3 contains 12 residues. The V and J ends lost 3 bases and 10 bases respectively, with 7 bases between them. CDR3: CASSFSNSPLHF. CDR3 in DNA: TGTGCCAGCAGCTTTTCTAACTCACCCCTCCACTTT.

The rearrangement joins TRBV11-2 to TRBJ2-3; 13 bases are shared with TRBD2. V gave up 0 bases and J gave up 4 bases; unmatched junction bases: 7. Germline V gene lookup returns CDR1 SGHAT and CDR2 FQNNGV. This CDR3 has 18 amino acids. CDR3 residues: CASSLEPGTSGAADTQYF. The DNA for the CDR3 is TGTGCCAGCAGCTTAGAACCGGGGACTAGCGGGGCGGCAGATACGCAGTATTTT.

The chain employs TRBV2 and TRBJ2-2, with D hard to call. The CDR3 has 14 amino acids. The V end was cut by 7 bases, the J end by 2 bases, with 11 bases between. CDR1 and CDR2 from the germline V gene are SNHLY and FYNNEI. The CDR3 region is CASKLMSNTGELFF. The CDR3 nucleotides read TGTGCCAGCAAACTAATGTCAAACACCGGGGAGCTGTTTTTT.

This clone was observed once. The chain has TRBV18 and TRBJ2-7, with unresolved D. CDR1 is KGHSH and CDR2 is LQKENI in the germline V gene. The CDR3 is 13 amino acids. Trimming pared 3 bases from V and 2 bases from J, leaving 8 bases between. The CDR3 nucleotides are TGTGCCAGCTCACCGGGCAGGACCTACGAGCAGTACTTC. This codes for CASSPGRTYEQYF.